Reported below is one T cell receptor beta chain. Germline values: CDR1 SGHTA, CDR2 FQGNSA. The CDR3 contains 15 residues. J was trimmed by 2 bases and V by 5 bases; bases with no gene match: 4. Study processing details: Amplification with reference gene primers provided the estimates of nucleated cell counts. The table came from immunoSEQ multiplex PCR; TCRdb's copy has only in-frame clones and leaves some out. That table furnishes V, J and clone size, whereas the DNA furnished D and trimming. The sample holds approximately 360,000 clones, 80% to 90% seen once. This entry belongs to a study of blood T cell repertoires in COVID-19. Study-level information: Acute and convalescent COVID-19 specimens originated in the United States, Italy and Spain. Sample material is recorded as cDNA or gDNA derived from T cells, B-cell-depleted T cells, or PBMCs.

This receptor was obtained from a man aged 40-55 years in a cohort exposed to, infected with or recovered from COVID-19 (not recorded which). Material: PBMCs or T cells enriched from blood (not recorded which). The gene calls are TRBV7-2 and TRBJ1-3; 9 bases line up with TRBD1. Here the CDR3 reads CASSLWTGAGNTIYF. Written as DNA, the CDR3 is TGTGCCAGCAGCCTTTGGACAGGGGCTGGAAACACCATATATTTT.